This entry concerns a single T cell receptor beta chain. Which antigen it targets is not known. Base qualities are not recorded, but no much larger clone differs from it by a single base. This specimen comes from a study of shared clonotypes between healthy human individuals (TCRdb year 2020). Notes on the research overall: The cohort included a few men and two women between 18 and 49 years of age. To estimate repertoire size and how much clonotype sharing occurs between individuals, the study deeply sequenced the blood TCR repertoires of several healthy adults. To increase sequencing depth and limit assay-specific biases, TCR repertoire library preparation and sequencing were carried out by different laboratories using diverse techniques. For each donor, CD4 naive and CD4 memory were each run on three plates, CD8 naive on two plates, and CD8 memory on one plate. Leukapheresis yielded between about 0.8 and 8.9 billion PBMCs per donor. General conclusions and limits of the study: Naive subsets generally had larger estimated clonotype richness than memory subsets did. Sampling was restricted to blood, and TCR repertoires in tissues likely differ from the TCR repertoires found in blood. The genetic and exposure-history diversity represented was limited by the small number of donors. Across four donors, approximately 4.9% of naive CD4, 3.5% of naive CD8, 2.3% of memory CD4, and roughly 0.4% of memory CD8 clonotypes were shared. Based on pairwise subsampling, the degree of clonotype sharing among donors was expected to be affected by sequencing depth. Even with the large sequencing depth, rarefaction of the sorted-subset datasets indicated that sequencing was incomplete. Compared with non-shared clonotypes, clonotypes shared by all four sorted-subset donors had higher generation probabilities.

TCR CDR3 regions were amplified from genomic DNA by multiplex PCR using the deep immunoSEQ assay. Extracted genomic DNA from each cell subset was distributed evenly across all wells of several immunoSEQ 96-well plates, and each plate was treated as a replicate. For sorted subsets, approximately 190 ng genomic DNA, equal to about 30,000 T cell genomes, was loaded into each replicate PCR. Purified libraries were measured with a Qubit 3.0 fluorometer, size-checked on a Bioanalyzer 2100, and measured again with the KAPA Library Quantification kit. Every immunoSEQ 96-well plate was sequenced on a separate single-read 150-cycle Illumina NextSeq 550 flow cell. The source study handled its data this way. Because the immunoSEQ output held only junctional sequences and lacked quality scores, the filtering could not match the filtering applied to full-length reads. Sequences were annotated with PyIR, a Python wrapper for IgBLAST v1.9, and V/J genes and CDR3 were assigned using IMGT germline references. Any read was removed if the V/J assignment was weak (E-value above 1e-6), the CDR3 was missing, or the read contained stop codons, out-of-frame junctions, or ambiguous translated residues. V3J clonotypes were defined as sequences sharing an identical inferred V gene, J gene, and CDR3 amino acid sequence. The percentage overlap between two repertoires was calculated by dividing the number of shared unique clonotypes by the size of the smaller repertoire. Richness of each repertoire was evaluated using RTK rarefaction, the Chao1 estimator, and Recon v2.1 estimates of unobserved clonotypes. Generation probabilities were computed with OLGA for all TCRbeta clonotypes obtained by the gDNA method from four donors. Sourced from immuneACCESS, this table was stored by TCRdb with only in-frame sequences that have V and J called. A share of the clones is absent; for the studies checked, an unresolved V gene accounts for under half, and the remainder has no known explanation. From that table come the V and J calls and clone size; the DNA was used to work out D and trimming. The sample records about 2.4 million clones, over 85% of which are singletons. 0.14% of the sample lies in the top ten.

Donors were healthy HIV-negative adults with no recently reported acute infections or vaccinations. Only Caucasian adults living in Nashville, Tennessee, USA were represented among the donors. CD4+ T cells were enriched by magnetic negative selection, after which naive cells were positively selected on CD45RA and the negative fraction was taken as the memory subset. After blood collection by leukapheresis, PBMCs were isolated using Ficoll-Histopaque density gradient centrifugation and then cryopreserved in the vapor phase of liquid nitrogen. Analytical flow cytometry was used to check the purity and quantity of each magnetically sorted T cell population. Genomic DNA was isolated from each sorted fraction and quantified by UV absorbance on a Nanodrop 2000c. From the germline V gene, CDR1 is SGHVS and CDR2 is FQNEAQ. The CDR3 measures 15 amino acids from cysteine to phenylalanine. Of the read, only the CDR3 DNA is kept; its 45 bases are in frame from base 1. V and J are truncated by 1 base and 1 base respectively, leaving an intervening sequence of 5 bases.

This chain joins TRBV7-8 to TRBJ2-6; no confident D gene assignment can be made. The source of this sequence is a man younger than 35 in good health. The sample taken for sequencing was naive CD4+ T cells sorted from blood. The sample's cell subset or site label is to be understood as: CD45RA+ positively selected. The DNA sequence reads TGTGCCAGCAGCTTAGTGGGTTCTGGGGCCAACGTCCTGACTTTC. This gives the protein CASSLVGSGANVLTF.